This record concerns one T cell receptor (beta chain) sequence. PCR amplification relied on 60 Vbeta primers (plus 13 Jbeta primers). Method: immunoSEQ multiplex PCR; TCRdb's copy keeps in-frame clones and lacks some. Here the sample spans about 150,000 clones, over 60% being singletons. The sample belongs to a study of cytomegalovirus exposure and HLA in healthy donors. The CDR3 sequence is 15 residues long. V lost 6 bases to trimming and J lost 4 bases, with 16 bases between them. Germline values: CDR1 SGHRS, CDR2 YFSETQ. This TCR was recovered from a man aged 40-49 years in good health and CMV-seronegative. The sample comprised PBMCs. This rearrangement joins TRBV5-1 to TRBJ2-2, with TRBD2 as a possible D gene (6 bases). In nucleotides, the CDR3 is TGCGCCAGCACCTGGGGTCCGGAGGGCACCGGGGAGCTGTTTTTT. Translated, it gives CASTWGPEGTGELFF.